The 21 T cell receptor beta chains given below trace back to one sample, sequenced in a study of response to subunit inactivated influenza vaccine. MiXCR was run by TCRdb on the RT-PCR reads, yielding one entry per CDR3 protein. The sample has about 570,000 distinct CDR3 sequences; roughly 10% are singletons. The sample was also reused in another study, on T cells expressing NK-cell markers. From that second work: Template switching by 5'RACE with UMIs generated the TCR beta cDNA.

The sequencing used PBMCs from blood, collected on the day of vaccination. The source of these receptors is a middle-aged man who received an inactivated influenza vaccine.

This clonotype was picked up a small number of times. The rearrangement uses TRBV6-2 or TRBV6-3 and TRBJ2-7; D not resolved. Between the trimmed V and J ends, which lost 4 bases and 7 bases, there was a span of 11 bases. Germline V CDR1 and CDR2: MNHEY, SVGEGT. The CDR3 length is 12 residues. The CDR3 sequence is CASSLLVGEQYF. DNA for the CDR3: TGTGCCAGCAGTTTACTGGTTGGGGAGCAGTACTTC.

This clonotype was recorded a few times. This chain uses TRBV4-1 with TRBJ2-1; possibly TRBD1 or TRBD2 for D (6 bases each). V lost 0 bases, J lost 0 bases, and 15 bases lay in between. The CDR3 has 18 amino acids. Germline V gene sequence: CDR1 MGHRA, CDR2 YSYEKL. The CDR3 nucleotides read TGCGCCAGCAGCCAAGATCTGCAGGGGAGGACCTCCTACAATGAGCAGTTCTTC. Translating gives CASSQDLQGRTSYNEQFF.

The chain employs TRBV20-1 and TRBJ2-1; 8 positions match TRBD2. CDR3 length: 16 amino acids. V lost 6 bases, J lost 3 bases, and 13 bases stayed unmatched. Germline lookup yields CDR1 DFQATT and CDR2 SNEGSKA (reference sequence). The CDR3 reads CSAKVASGLGYNEQFF. The CDR3 region has the DNA TGCAGTGCAAAGGTCGCTAGCGGGCTCGGCTACAATGAGCAGTTCTTC.

The sample holds a few counts of this clonotype. V gene TRBV6-5 combines with J gene TRBJ2-1, with D possibly matching TRBD1 (5 bases). Trimming took off 0 bases at V and 3 bases at J, with 6 bases between the two ends. CDR3 size: 14 residues. The germline gives CDR1 MNHEY, CDR2 SVGAGI. The CDR3 DNA reads TGTGCCAGCAGTTACTCGACAGACTACAATGAGCAGTTCTTC. Its protein product is CASSYSTDYNEQFF.

This clonotype occurred many times. The chain joins TRBV28 to TRBJ2-1; D possibly corresponds to TRBD1 (6 bases). Trimming took 6 bases from V and 1 from J, leaving 10 bases between them. This CDR3 region has 14 residues. Germline V gives CDR1 MDHEN, CDR2 SYDVKM. CDR3 region: CASRGASSYNEQFF. CDR3 in DNA: TGTGCCAGCAGGGGGGCGTCGTCCTACAATGAGCAGTTCTTC.

This clonotype was counted ten times or more. This rearrangement joins TRBV27 to TRBJ2-7, with D possibly matching TRBD1 (6 bases). CDR3 length: 15 amino acids. Trimming left V 6 bases short and J 0 bases short, with 15 bases between. Germline V gene data show CDR1 as MNHEY and CDR2 as SMNVEV (reference sequence). The CDR3 region is CASSRLGDNSYEQYF. In DNA form, the CDR3 reads TGTGCCAGCAGCCGCTTAGGGGACAACTCCTACGAGCAGTACTTC.

This clonotype was counted only a few times. The chain employs TRBV11-1 and TRBJ2-1, with 10 bases fitting TRBD1. The CDR3 sequence is 15 residues long. The J segment lost 8 bases and the V segment lost 3 bases, leaving 7 bases of the junction unmatched. Germline CDR1 reads SGHAT; CDR2 reads FQDESV (reference sequence). The CDR3: CASSLGTGVGYEQFF. CDR3 bases: TGTGCCAGCAGCTTGGGGACAGGGGTTGGTTATGAGCAGTTCTTC. Full variable domain (rest looked up from reference TRBV11-1 and TRBJ2-1): EAEVAQSPRYKITEKSQAVAFWCDPISGHATLYWYRQILGQGPELLVQFQDESVVDDSQLPKDRFSAERLKGVDSTLKIQPAELGDSAMYLCASSLGTGVGYEQFFGPGTRLTVL.

This clonotype has a handful of counts. This chain joins TRBV10-3 and TRBJ2-7; D may be TRBD2 (7 bases). The CDR3 covers 13 residues. Trimming took 4 bases from V and 7 from J, leaving 14 bases between them. Germline V lookup: CDR1 ENHRY, CDR2 SYGVKD. Here the CDR3 DNA reads TGTGCCATCAGTGGGGGGGGCCCCGCGGAGCAGTACTTC. This gives the protein CAISGGGPAEQYF.

This clonotype was found a few times. V usage is TRBV3-1 and J usage is TRBJ2-5; 7 bases map to TRBD2. The CDR3 contains 14 residues. In germline, CDR1 is LGHDT, CDR2 YNNKEL (reference sequence). Germline trimming cut 4 bases from V and 3 bases from J; bases unmatched to any gene: 5. CDR3 DNA: TGTGCCAGCAGCCGATGGGACTACGAAGAGACCCAGTACTTC. It translates to CASSRWDYEETQYF.

This clonotype was detected only a few times. This chain joins TRBV4-2 and TRBJ1-5; D unclear. The CDR3 runs 14 residues. Trimming took off 3 bases at V and 4 bases at J, with 10 bases between the two ends. Germline CDR1 reads LGHNA; CDR2 reads YNFKEQ. The CDR3 spells CASSQGILNQPQHF. CDR3 in DNA: TGTGCCAGCAGCCAGGGCATTTTAAATCAGCCCCAGCATTTT.

This clonotype came up a few times. This chain connects TRBV4-3 to TRBJ2-3, with TRBD2 matching 11 bases. Looked up from germline, CDR1 is LGHNA and CDR2 is YSLEER. The CDR3 consists of 16 residues. V shed 2 bases and J 5 bases; nucleotides not matched to a gene: 6. In DNA, the CDR3 is TGCGCCAGCAGCCAATCTAGCGGGGGGCGGGGAGATACGCAGTATTTT. Encoded protein: CASSQSSGGRGDTQYF.

Ten or more counts support this clonotype. The chain joins TRBV28 to TRBJ2-1, with D tentatively TRBD2 (5 bases). V gave up 6 bases and J gave up 0 bases, with 15 bases separating them. The V gene's germline CDR1 is MDHEN and CDR2 SYDVKM. The CDR3 has 16 residues. The CDR3 DNA reads TGTGCCAGCAGGGCCCTGACGGGGAGCTCCTACAATGAGCAGTTCTTC. Amino acid sequence: CASRALTGSSYNEQFF. The full variable domain, in which reference TRBV28 and TRBJ2-1 provide the parts outside the CDR3, is DVKVTQSSRYLVKRTGEKVFLECVQDMDHENMFWYRQDPGLGLRLIYFSYDVKMKEKGDIPEGYSVSREKKERFSLILESASTNQTSMYLCASRALTGSSYNEQFFGPGTRLTVL.

The rearrangement uses TRBV6-1 and TRBJ2-7; TRBD2 agrees at 14 bases. The V gene end was trimmed by 6 bases and the J gene end by 0 bases; junction bases not matched to a gene: 1. This CDR3 comprises 15 residues. Per germline, CDR1 MNHNS and CDR2 SASEGT. CDR3 loop: CASSGTSGSSYEQYF. The CDR3 bases are TGTGCCAGCAGCGGGACTAGCGGGAGCTCCTACGAGCAGTACTTC.

The V call is TRBV30, the J call TRBJ2-7; D unclear. V lost 2 bases and J lost 2, with 13 bases in between. In germline, CDR1 is GTSNPN, CDR2 SVGIG (reference sequence). CDR3 size: 14 residues. The CDR3 is CAWSPTLDPYEQYF. The CDR3 DNA is TGTGCCTGGAGTCCAACCCTGGACCCCTACGAGCAGTACTTC.

This chain links TRBV7-2 with TRBJ1-2; TRBD1 matches at 7 bases. CDR1 and CDR2 (germline): SGHTA, FQGNSA. With 5 bases clipped from V and 7 bases from J, the junction kept 10 bases outside the gene matches. This CDR3 is 14 amino acids long. CDR3 DNA: TGTGCCAGCAGCAAAACCGCGGGACAGCCTGGCTACACCTTC. Amino acid sequence: CASSKTAGQPGYTF.

This clonotype came up a few times. The V gene is TRBV27, the J gene TRBJ2-3, with D hard to call. Germline V lookup: CDR1 MNHEY, CDR2 SMNVEV (reference sequence). Trimming stripped 2 bases from V and 2 bases from J, with 8 bases between. The CDR3 has 14 residues. The CDR3 DNA reads TGTGCCAGCAGTTTAGTACACAACACAGATACGCAGTATTTT. The encoded protein is CASSLVHNTDTQYF.

This chain joins TRBV28 and TRBJ1-2; D call uncertain. Germline V gene lookup returns CDR1 MDHEN and CDR2 SYDVKM. The CDR3 loop spans 13 amino acids. Trimming took off 8 bases at V and 2 bases at J, with 12 bases between the two ends. The CDR3 DNA is TGTGCCAGCCTCCGCCGGCGAAACTATGGCTACACCTTC. Translated, it gives CASLRRRNYGYTF.

The sample holds a few counts of this clonotype. The V gene is TRBV10-3, the J gene TRBJ1-5, with D possibly TRBD1 on 5 matching bases. The V end lost 6 bases, the J end lost 3 bases, and 12 bases lay between the germline ends. Germline CDR1 reads ENHRY; CDR2 reads SYGVKD. CDR3 length: 14 amino acids. CDR3 residues: CAIRSGGNNQPQHF. CDR3 DNA: TGTGCCATCAGGAGCGGGGGGAACAATCAGCCCCAGCATTTT.

The table lists this clonotype with a few counts. The chain joins TRBV6-5 to TRBJ1-2; 7 bases line up with TRBD1. CDR3 length: 14 residues. V dropped 0 bases and J dropped 6; count of bases not matched to a gene: 4. Per the germline V gene, CDR1 is MNHEY and CDR2 is SVGAGI. The CDR3, as DNA: TGTGCCAGCAGTTACTCGAGGACAGGTGATGGCTACACCTTC. This codes for CASSYSRTGDGYTF.

This clonotype appeared a few times. The rearrangement links TRBV13 to TRBJ1-1; perhaps TRBD1 as D (5 bases). Germline V CDR1 and CDR2: PRHDT, FYEKMQ (reference sequence). V gave up 5 bases and J gave up 0 bases, with 16 bases separating them. The CDR3 sequence is 16 residues long. The CDR3 coding sequence is TGTGCCAGCAGCGCCGGGACGGTCCGTATGAACACTGAAGCTTTCTTT. Translation gives CASSAGTVRMNTEAFF.

There are a few counts of this clonotype. This rearrangement joins TRBV30 to TRBJ2-5; D call uncertain. Trimming removed 0 bases at V and 3 bases at J, with 8 bases between. This CDR3 has 13 residues. Per the germline V gene, CDR1 is GTSNPN and CDR2 is SVGIG (reference sequence). Here the CDR3 DNA reads TGTGCCTGGAGTGTAGGTGGGAAAGAGACCCAGTACTTC. Its protein is CAWSVGGKETQYF. Full variable domain (rest looked up from reference TRBV30 and TRBJ2-5): SQTIHQWPATLVQPVGSPLSLECTVEGTSNPNLYWYRQAAGRGLQLLFYSVGIGQISSEVPQNLSASRPQDRQFILSSKKLLLSDSGFYLCAWSVGGKETQYFGPGTRLLVL.